The subject of this entry is one TCR beta chain. Its antigen is unidentified. Trimming removed 2 bases from V and 1 base from J, with 8 bases in between. Germline V gene sequence: CDR1 SGHNT, CDR2 YENEEA. The CDR3 runs to 15 residues. This sample is part of a study of cytomegalovirus exposure and HLA in healthy donors. PCR primers comprised 60 Vbeta and 13 Jbeta primers. Clones were sequenced by immunoSEQ multiplex PCR, and TCRdb holds only the in-frame ones, with some missing. The repertoire has about 200,000 clones, roughly 77% of them found once; the top ten carry nearly 0.4%. Broader study findings: An analysis that came later showed most CMV-associated TCR beta chains appearing HLA-restricted. Some V segments, including TRBV6-2 and TRBV6-3, were excluded as indistinguishable. It emerged from a later analysis that several of the most significant clusters appeared to be linked to common viral pathogens. Immune exposure was documented only through CMV serostatus.

Sequenced sample: PBMCs. This chain links TRBV11-3 with TRBJ2-2; perhaps TRBD2 as D (5 bases). The sequence was collected from a male donor in good health and CMV-seropositive. CDR3 region: CASSLLEGNTGELFF. The CDR3 nucleotides read TGTGCCAGCAGCTTATTAGAGGGGAACACCGGGGAGCTGTTTTTT.